This is a list of T cell receptor beta chains from one sample in a study of cytomegalovirus exposure and HLA in healthy donors. Sequencing was performed with immunoSEQ multiplex PCR; in TCRdb, only in-frame clones are kept and a portion is missing. The sample consists of fewer than 200,000 clones, around 75% of them appearing once. The sequenced sample consisted of PBMCs. The source of these receptors is a woman in her forties or fifties in good health and CMV-seropositive. Each CDR3 is given with its conserved first and last residue. Clone size is stated in some rows and not others, as once, few, many or a class when expanded.

CDR3aa,v_gene,abundance
CASSALHQETQYF,TRBV9,-
CASSIRGQTGELFF,TRBV5-6,-
CASSSTGGGGYGYTF,TRBV9,few
CASSLGHRRGAETQYF,TRBV27,-
CASSQGETSGGTKQYF,TRBV4-2,-
CASRKPGAGELFF,TRBV6-5,-
CALESPSLAKNIQYF,TRBV30,few
CASSESEGRGLFF,TRBV25-1,few
CASSLGRSVEAFF,TRBV27,-
CASSPRTGSYEQYF,TRBV19,-
CASSDPDSGQGLYEQYF,TRBV10-2,-
CASSWTRNTEAFF,TRBV5-1,-
CASSWTSGHNEQFF,TRBV5-1,few
CASRSGYAGSSTDTQYF,TRBV2,-
CASSAETGGTEAFF,TRBV2,-
CASSQEMMGRQPQHF,TRBV4-1,-
CASSPPAQGEHGYTF,TRBV18,-